The T cell receptor (beta chain) described here comes from a study of Ad26.COV2.S vaccination and SARS-CoV-2 variants. In the case of this clone: The antigen remains unidentified.

Germline values: CDR1 SGHRS, CDR2 YFSETQ. V lost 0 bases and J lost 6, with 9 bases in between. The CDR3 consists of 14 residues. Sequenced by immunoSEQ multiplex PCR; TCRdb stores in-frame clones only, minus some. The sample lists 300,000 to 450,000 clones; around 90% were seen once. Study results and caveats: Reported findings describe substantial breadth in spike-specific CD8+ and CD4+ T cell responses following vaccination. Possible underestimation of total T cell responses by the TCR breadth and depth analyses was noted.

This specimen was peripheral blood, taken after recovery from COVID-19. This clonotype was sampled from a human donor who had recovered from COVID-19. This chain links TRBV5-1 with TRBJ2-2; perhaps TRBD1 as D (5 bases). The CDR3 loop reads CASSLAGKSGELFF. The CDR3 region has the DNA TGCGCCAGCAGCTTGGCAGGGAAGTCCGGGGAGCTGTTTTTT.